The 27 T cell receptor beta chains in this list originate from one sample, sequenced in a study of cytomegalovirus exposure and HLA in healthy donors. This PCR relied on a set of 60 Vbeta primers and 13 Jbeta primers. Sequencing used immunoSEQ multiplex PCR; TCRdb keeps in-frame clones, though not all of them. The sample includes more than 100,000 clones, about 9.2% of them seen just once. The sequencing input was PBMCs. All receptors derive from a woman between 40 and 50 years old in good health and CMV-seropositive.

This chain connects TRBV5-1 to TRBJ2-2; no reliable D call. The V end was cut by 0 bases, the J end by 4 bases, with 7 bases between. The CDR3 has 14 residues. Germline V CDR1 and CDR2: SGHRS, YFSETQ. The CDR3 spells CASSLGSSTGELFF. The CDR3 region has the DNA TGCGCCAGCAGCTTGGGGTCCAGCACCGGGGAGCTGTTTTTT. The whole variable domain, filled in from reference TRBV5-1 and TRBJ2-2, reads KAGVTQTPRYLIKTRGQQVTLSCSPISGHRSVSWYQQTPGQGLQFLFEYFSETQRNKGNFPGRFSGRQFSNSRSEMNVSTLELGDSALYLCASSLGSSTGELFFGEGSRLTVL.

CDR3 in DNA: TGTGCCAGCAGCTCGCTAGCGGGCTACACCTTC. Its protein is CASSSLAGYTF. V usage is TRBV7-9 and J usage is TRBJ1-2; D is undetermined. Trimming stripped 4 bases from V and 8 bases from J, with 8 bases between. Germline CDR1 and CDR2: SEHNR and FQNEAQ (reference sequence). This CDR3 has 11 amino acids.

This clone came up a few times. The chain carries TRBV4-3 and TRBJ1-3, with 7 bases lining up with TRBD1. This CDR3 is built from 14 residues. Germline lookup yields CDR1 LGHNA and CDR2 YSLEER. V trimming: 5 bases; J trimming: 4 bases; junction bases outside the gene matches: 5. The CDR3 DNA reads TGCGCCAGCAGCGCGACAGGGCAGGGAAACACCATATATTTT. Translating it yields CASSATGQGNTIYF.

This CDR3 reads CASSLSGGSSGANVLTF. Written as DNA, the CDR3 is TGTGCCAGCAGCTTATCGGGCGGGAGCTCTGGGGCCAACGTCCTGACTTTC. The genes are TRBV7-8 and TRBJ2-6; TRBD2 aligns across 7 bases. Germline V gives CDR1 SGHVS, CDR2 FQNEAQ. V shed 2 bases and J 0 bases; nucleotides not matched to a gene: 4. This CDR3 is built from 17 residues.

The chain is built from TRBV11-1 and TRBJ2-7; D is possibly TRBD1 (6 bases). There are 13 residues in the CDR3. Between the trimmed V and J ends, which lost 5 bases and 3 bases, there was a span of 11 bases. In germline, CDR1 is SGHAT, CDR2 FQDESV (reference sequence). The CDR3 DNA sequence: TGTGCCAGCAGCGTCGGACAGTACTACGAGCAGTACTTC. This gives the protein CASSVGQYYEQYF.

This clone was found a few times. The gene calls are TRBV20-1 and TRBJ1-2; D gene unclear. Germline V lookup: CDR1 DFQATT, CDR2 SNEGSKA (reference sequence). V dropped 5 bases and J dropped 5 bases, with 6 bases sitting between them. The CDR3 is 10 residues long. CDR3 region: CSAPVYGYTF. DNA for the CDR3: TGCAGTGCTCCCGTTTATGGCTACACCTTC.

This clone was counted only a few times. CDR3 sequence (DNA): TGCGCCAGCAGCCAAGAGGCAGAAAACACCGGGGAGCTGTTTTTT. It yields the protein CASSQEAENTGELFF. This chain uses TRBV4-3 with TRBJ2-2; D gene ambiguous. With 0 bases removed from V and 2 bases from J, the gap between germline ends came to 7 bases. This CDR3 is built from 15 residues. Per the germline V gene, CDR1 is LGHNA and CDR2 is YSLEER.

The sample holds a few counts of this clone. The V and J genes are TRBV27 and TRBJ2-7, with 8 bases that match TRBD1. In germline, CDR1 is MNHEY, CDR2 SMNVEV (reference sequence). J was trimmed by 3 bases and V by 4 bases; bases with no gene match: 8. The CDR3 totals 15 residues. CDR3 in amino acids: CASSWVGTGYYEQYF. The CDR3 DNA sequence: TGTGCCAGCAGTTGGGTTGGGACAGGATACTACGAGCAGTACTTC.

This sequence joins TRBV9 and TRBJ1-4, with D perhaps TRBD1 (5 bases). CDR1 is SGDLS, CDR2 YYNGEE, per germline. The CDR3 is 17 amino acids. V lost 5 bases to trimming and J lost 7 bases, with 24 bases between them. CDR3 sequence: CASSREPSGWGGEKLFF. The CDR3 DNA reads as TGTGCCAGCAGTCGGGAGCCTTCAGGGTGGGGTGGTGAAAAACTGTTTTTT.

This clone was found a few times. One end of the junction does not line up with germline, which may come from a read error. The V gene is TRBV7-2, the J gene TRBJ2-4; 9 bases are a match to TRBD1. The CDR3 length is 13 residues. Per germline, CDR1 SGHTA and CDR2 FQGNSA. The CDR3 region is CASSPAGQGIMDF. CDR3 in DNA: TGTGCCAGCAGTCCCGCGGGACAGGGAATAATGGACTTC.

The table lists this clone with a few counts. This chain connects TRBV6-5 to TRBJ1-1; D might be TRBD1 (5 bases). The CDR3 has 13 amino acids. V was pared by 3 bases and J by 4 bases, with 9 bases between. Germline CDR1 and CDR2: MNHEY and SVGAGI. The CDR3 region is CASSYPTGTEAFF. The CDR3 coding sequence is TGTGCCAGCAGTTATCCCACAGGCACTGAAGCTTTCTTT.

This clone was recorded a few times. The rearrangement links TRBV5-4 to TRBJ1-6; unclear D gene. Trimming removed 4 bases at V and 10 bases at J, with 9 bases between. The CDR3 totals 12 residues. Per the germline V gene, CDR1 is SGHNT and CDR2 is YYREEE (reference sequence). The DNA of the CDR3 is TGTGCCAGCAGCATACCGGGGTCACCCCTCCACTTT. Translated: CASSIPGSPLHF.

CDR3 nucleotide sequence: TGTGCCAGCAGCTTAGGCGGGGGTGAAGATACGCAGTATTTT. This encodes CASSLGGGEDTQYF. The rearrangement joins TRBV7-2 to TRBJ2-3, with 7 bases fitting TRBD2. The CDR3 is 14 amino acids. Germline trimming cut 1 base from V and 5 bases from J; bases unmatched to any gene: 3. Germline CDR1 reads SGHTA; CDR2 reads FQGNSA.

V usage is TRBV6-1 and J usage is TRBJ2-1; D may be TRBD2 (6 bases). Germline-derived CDR1 and CDR2 are MNHNS and SASEGT. Trimming pared 1 base from V and 2 bases from J, leaving 9 bases between. This CDR3 region has 15 residues. The CDR3 loop reads CASSEGGTPYNEQFF. In nucleotides, the CDR3 is TGTGCCAGCAGTGAAGGGGGGACTCCCTACAATGAGCAGTTCTTC.

The chain is built from TRBV9 and TRBJ1-1; D possibly corresponds to TRBD1 (6 bases). CDR3 length: 17 residues. The V gene lost 4 bases and the J gene lost 8 bases, with 27 bases spanning the gap. From germline, CDR1 is SGDLS and CDR2 YYNGEE. The CDR3 nucleotides read TGTGCCAGCAGCCCTGGGACCCGGGACACCACCATGGCAGAAGCTTTCTTT. It specifies CASSPGTRDTTMAEAFF.

The CDR3 coding sequence is TGTGCCATCAGTACCGGGACAGGGCCCAACGAGCAGTACTTC. It is translated as CAISTGTGPNEQYF. The J gene is TRBJ2-7, the V gene TRBV10-3, with 9 bases that match TRBD1. Germline lookup yields CDR1 ENHRY and CDR2 SYGVKD. Germline trimming cut 5 bases from V and 5 bases from J; bases unmatched to any gene: 7. The length of the CDR3 is 14 residues.

This clone was found a few times. The chain combines TRBV4-3 with TRBJ1-2, with D unclear. With 0 bases removed from V and 0 bases from J, the gap between germline ends came to 14 bases. The germline gives CDR1 LGHNA, CDR2 YSLEER. This CDR3 region has 17 residues. The CDR3 sequence: CASSQDSGLAANYGYTF. CDR3 coding DNA: TGCGCCAGCAGCCAAGATTCCGGCTTGGCGGCTAACTATGGCTACACCTTC.

This chain links TRBV7-9 with TRBJ1-3, with 9 positions matching TRBD1. Germline V gene sequence: CDR1 SEHNR, CDR2 FQNEAQ (reference sequence). V dropped 6 bases and J dropped 2; count of bases not matched to a gene: 11. The CDR3 consists of 17 residues. CDR3 DNA sequence: TGTGCCAGCAGTCCTAGGCGTACAGGGGGCCCTGGAAACACCATATATTTT. Protein: CASSPRRTGGPGNTIYF.

There are a few counts of this clone. The rearrangement links TRBV19 to TRBJ1-1, with 7 bases matching TRBD1. Germline loops: CDR1 LNHDA, CDR2 SQIVND (reference sequence). Trimming took 5 bases from V and 2 from J; bases not matched to a gene: 5. The CDR3 runs 14 residues. The CDR3, as DNA: TGTGCCAGTAGTTACGGGACAGTAAACACTGAAGCTTTCTTT. Translating it yields CASSYGTVNTEAFF. Looking up the rest from reference TRBV19 and TRBJ1-1 gives the full variable domain: DGGITQSPKYLFRKEGQNVTLSCEQNLNHDAMYWYRQDPGQGLRLIYYSQIVNDFQKGDIAEGYSVSREKKESFPLTVTSAQKNPTAFYLCASSYGTVNTEAFFGQGTRLTVV.

The chain uses TRBV2 and TRBJ2-5; tentative D call: TRBD1 (5 bases). The germline gives CDR1 SNHLY, CDR2 FYNNEI. V was clipped by 5 bases and J by 2 bases, with 9 bases between them. The CDR3 totals 13 residues. CDR3 loop: CASSKDIQETQYF. CDR3 DNA: TGTGCCAGCAGTAAGGACATTCAAGAGACCCAGTACTTC. The whole variable domain, filled in from reference TRBV2 and TRBJ2-5, reads EPEVTQTPSHQVTQMGQEVILRCVPISNHLYFYWYRQILGQKVEFLVSFYNNEISEKSEIFDDQFSVERPDGSNFTLKIRSTKLEDSAMYFCASSKDIQETQYFGPGTRLLVL.

This clone turned up a few times. The chain joins TRBV25-1 to TRBJ1-1; D perhaps matches TRBD1 (6 bases). Trimming stripped 2 bases from V and 3 bases from J, with 10 bases between. The germline V gene has CDR1 MGHDK and CDR2 SYGVNS. CDR3 length: 14 amino acids. The CDR3 reads CASSEAQGHTEAFF. CDR3 sequence (DNA): TGTGCCAGCAGTGAAGCCCAGGGGCACACTGAAGCTTTCTTT.

This clone was seen only a few times. The chain is built from TRBV5-8 and TRBJ2-1; 7 positions match TRBD2. Germline CDR1 and CDR2: SGHTS and YDEGEE. The ends lost 5 bases at V and 6 bases at J; junction bases unmatched: 5. The length of the CDR3 is 13 residues. The CDR3 loop is CASSEIAGNEQFF. CDR3 DNA sequence: TGTGCCAGCAGTGAAATAGCGGGCAATGAGCAGTTCTTC.

This clone was observed a handful of times. The chain couples TRBV9 to TRBJ2-1; D perhaps matches TRBD1 (5 bases). The CDR3 runs 15 residues. With 2 bases removed from V and 5 bases from J, the gap between germline ends came to 14 bases. The germline gives CDR1 SGDLS, CDR2 YYNGEE. The CDR3 region is CASSVQQVENNEQFF. As DNA, the CDR3 is TGTGCCAGCAGCGTTCAACAGGTAGAGAACAATGAGCAGTTCTTC.

With respect to this clone: The junction departs from germline at one end; a sequencing error may be responsible. Other DNA sequences in this specimen translate into the identical CDR3. The chain is built from TRBV5-1 and TRBJ1-2, with a weak D call TRBD1 (5 bases). CDR3 length: 15 residues. Germline V CDR1 and CDR2: SGHRS, YFSETQ. CDR3 DNA: TGCGCCAGCAGGGCGGGGCAGGGATTTTCGGATGGCTACACCTTT. Amino acids: CASRAGQGFSDGYTF.

This clone has more than one count but fewer than ten. This chain links TRBV9 with TRBJ2-1, with 7 nucleotides matching TRBD1. Per the germline V gene, CDR1 is SGDLS and CDR2 is YYNGEE. This CDR3 region has 16 residues. V was clipped by 4 bases and J by 2 bases; unmatched bases: 9. The CDR3 loop reads CASSQARDSAYNEQFF. DNA of the CDR3: TGTGCCAGCAGCCAAGCCCGGGACAGCGCCTACAATGAGCAGTTCTTC. The full variable domain, in which reference TRBV9 and TRBJ2-1 provide the parts outside the CDR3, is DSGVTQTPKHLITATGQRVTLRCSPRSGDLSVYWYQQSLDQGLQFLIQYYNGEERAKGNILERFSAQQFPDLHSELNLSSLELGDSALYFCASSQARDSAYNEQFFGPGTRLTVL.

In its sample, this clone was seen a few times. The rearrangement uses TRBV2 and TRBJ1-6, with D maybe TRBD1 (6 bases). Germline V CDR1 and CDR2: SNHLY, FYNNEI. The germline V and J ends were trimmed by 5 bases and 8 bases, with 16 bases remaining between them. The CDR3 is 15 residues long. In DNA, the CDR3 is TGTGCCAGCAGTAGAGAGGACAGTCGGGATTCACCCCTCCACTTT. This gives the protein CASSREDSRDSPLHF.

This chain joins TRBV23-1 and TRBJ2-5; weak D call: TRBD2 (5 bases). TRBV23-1 is filed as an ORF, its function uncertain. Trimming removed 5 bases from V and 5 bases from J, with 15 bases in between. The CDR3 sequence is 14 residues long. The chain's CDR3 is CASSCAWRGETQYF. In nucleotides, the CDR3 is TGCGCCAGCAGTTGTGCCTGGAGAGGGGAGACCCAGTACTTC.